This T cell receptor (beta chain) is from a study of T cells in women clearing cervical HPV infection. Germline V gene lookup returns CDR1 DFQATT and CDR2 SNEGSKA (reference sequence). The CDR3 extends over 13 amino acids. The table came from immunoSEQ multiplex PCR; TCRdb's copy has only in-frame clones and leaves some out. The listing records about 30,000 clones. On this clone itself: The CDR3 goes on 3 residues after the read ends, and that part is filled in from the germline J gene.

The rearrangement uses TRBV20-1 and TRBJ2-3, with a tentative D call TRBD1 (6 bases). Material: blood buffy coat. The TCR comes from a woman aged 18 to 75 with a cervical HPV16 infection that either progressed to CIN3+ or cleared (not recorded which). CDR3 DNA, as far as it was read: TGCAGTGCTAGTCAGGGGCTAAATCAGCCG. Its protein product is CSASQGLNQP. The complete CDR3 sequence is CSASQGLNQPQYF.